Listed here is a single TCR beta chain. The method was immunoSEQ multiplex PCR; TCRdb's version includes in-frame clones alone and lacks a portion of them. This sample has approximately 93,000 clones, with around four fifths found just once. This entry belongs to a study of PD-L1 blockade in urothelial cancer. The CDR3 is 14 amino acids. Germline values: CDR1 SGHTA, CDR2 FQGNSA. V shed 2 bases and J shed 4 bases, with 9 bases lying between them. Time point indicated: peripheral blood 6 weeks after treatment start. This sequence originates from a man in his 70s with urothelial cancer. The V and J genes are TRBV7-2 and TRBJ1-5; maybe TRBD1 (6 bases). This material consisted of PBMCs, taken around atezolizumab (anti-PD-L1) treatment. CDR3 residues: CASSLTGPNQPQHF. For the CDR3, the DNA is TGTGCCAGCAGCTTAACAGGGCCTAATCAGCCCCAGCATTTT. Drawing the rest from reference TRBV7-2 and TRBJ1-5, the complete variable domain is GAGVSQSPSNKVTEKGKDVELRCDPISGHTALYWYRQSLGQGLEFLIYFQGNSAPDKSGLPSDRFSAERTGGSVSTLTIQRTQQEDSAVYLCASSLTGPNQPQHFGDGTRLSIL.